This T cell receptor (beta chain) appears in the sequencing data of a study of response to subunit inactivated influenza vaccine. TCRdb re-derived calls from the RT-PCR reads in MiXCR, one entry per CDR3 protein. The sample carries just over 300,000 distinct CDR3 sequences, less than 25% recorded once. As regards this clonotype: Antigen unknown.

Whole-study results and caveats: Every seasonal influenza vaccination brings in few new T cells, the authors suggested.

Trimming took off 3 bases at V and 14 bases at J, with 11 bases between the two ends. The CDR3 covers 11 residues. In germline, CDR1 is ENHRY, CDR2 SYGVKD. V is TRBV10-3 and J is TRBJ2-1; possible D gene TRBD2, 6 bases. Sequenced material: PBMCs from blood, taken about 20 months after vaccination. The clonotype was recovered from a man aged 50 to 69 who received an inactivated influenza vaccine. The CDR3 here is CAISEGGTEFF. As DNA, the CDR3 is TGTGCCATCAGTGAAGGCGGGACCGAGTTCTTC.